This T cell receptor (beta chain) appears in the sequencing data of a study of T cells after yellow fever vaccination. Turning to the study itself: In the case of low-cell-number fractions, SMART-Seq v4 Ultra Low Input was used for preparation.

Many counts were recorded for this clonotype. The ends were cut back, 0 bases at V and 1 base at J, with 0 bases in the middle. Germline-derived CDR1 and CDR2 are MNHEY and SVGAGI. The CDR3 has 12 amino acids. 5'RACE template switching generated TCR cDNA, adding a universal primer site and UMIs. MiXCR, applied by TCRdb to the 5' RACE reads, yields one record per CDR3 protein. The table lists around 100,000 distinct CDR3 sequences, around 8% of them singletons. This sequence joins TRBV6-5 and TRBJ1-1; no reliable D call. The material was CD8+ T cells sorted from PBMCs, obtained 45 days after the yellow fever booster vaccination. The receptor's source is a man younger than 45 who received the YFV17D yellow fever vaccine. CDR3 DNA sequence: TGTGCCAGCAGTTACTCGAACACTGAAGCTTTCTTT. The encoded protein is CASSYSNTEAFF.